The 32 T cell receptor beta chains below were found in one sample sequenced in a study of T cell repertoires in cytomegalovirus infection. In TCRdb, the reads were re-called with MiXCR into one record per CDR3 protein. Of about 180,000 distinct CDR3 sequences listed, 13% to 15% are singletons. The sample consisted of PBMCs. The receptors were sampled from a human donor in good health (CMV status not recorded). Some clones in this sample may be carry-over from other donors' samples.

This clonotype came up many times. In DNA, the CDR3 is TGTGCCATCAGTGAACCGGGACTAGCGGGATACAATGAGCAGTTCTTC. Protein: CAISEPGLAGYNEQFF. The chain links TRBV10-3 to TRBJ2-1, with TRBD2 matching 13 bases. Germline V gene lookup returns CDR1 ENHRY and CDR2 SYGVKD. Trimming at V came to 3 bases and at J to 4 bases, leaving 3 bases not matched to a gene. The CDR3 spans 16 residues.

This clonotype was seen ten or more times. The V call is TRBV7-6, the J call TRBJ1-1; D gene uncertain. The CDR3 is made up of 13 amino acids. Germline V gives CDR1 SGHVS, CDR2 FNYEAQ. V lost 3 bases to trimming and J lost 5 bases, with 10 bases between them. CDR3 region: CASSFGRGTEAFF. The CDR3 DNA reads TGTGCCAGCAGCTTTGGAAGAGGTACTGAAGCTTTCTTT.

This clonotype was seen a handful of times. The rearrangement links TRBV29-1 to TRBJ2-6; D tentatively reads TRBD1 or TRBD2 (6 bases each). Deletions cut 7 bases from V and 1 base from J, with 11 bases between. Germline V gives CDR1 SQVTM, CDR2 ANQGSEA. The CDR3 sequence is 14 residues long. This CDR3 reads CSAQGGSGANVLTF. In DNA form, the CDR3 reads TGCAGCGCCCAAGGGGGGTCTGGGGCCAACGTCCTGACTTTC. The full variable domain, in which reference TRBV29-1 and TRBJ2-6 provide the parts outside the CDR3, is SAVISQKPSRDICQRGTSLTIQCQVDSQVTMMFWYRQQPGQSLTLIATANQGSEATYESGFVIDKFPISRPNLTFSTLTVSNMSPEDSSIYLCSAQGGSGANVLTFGAGSRLTVL.

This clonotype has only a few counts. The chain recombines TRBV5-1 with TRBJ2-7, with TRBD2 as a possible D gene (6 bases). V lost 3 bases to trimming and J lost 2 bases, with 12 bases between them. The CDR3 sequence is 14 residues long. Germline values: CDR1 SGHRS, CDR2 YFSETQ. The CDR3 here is CASSWIAGTYEQYF. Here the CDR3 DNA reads TGCGCCAGCAGCTGGATTGCGGGGACCTACGAGCAGTACTTC.

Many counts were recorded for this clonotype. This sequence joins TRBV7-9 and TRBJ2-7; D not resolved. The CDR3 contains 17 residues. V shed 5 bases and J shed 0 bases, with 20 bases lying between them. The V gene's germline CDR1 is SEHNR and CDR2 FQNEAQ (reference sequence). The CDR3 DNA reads TGTGCCAGCAGCGGCCAAGGGTCGGGTAGGTCCTCCTACGAGCAGTACTTC. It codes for CASSGQGSGRSSYEQYF.

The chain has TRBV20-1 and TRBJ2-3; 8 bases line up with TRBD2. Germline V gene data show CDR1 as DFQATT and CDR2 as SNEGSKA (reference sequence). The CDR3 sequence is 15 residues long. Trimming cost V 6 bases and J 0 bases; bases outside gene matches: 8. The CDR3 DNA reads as TGCAGTGCCCCCACTAGCGGAGCTAGCACAGATACGCAGTATTTT. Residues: CSAPTSGASTDTQYF.

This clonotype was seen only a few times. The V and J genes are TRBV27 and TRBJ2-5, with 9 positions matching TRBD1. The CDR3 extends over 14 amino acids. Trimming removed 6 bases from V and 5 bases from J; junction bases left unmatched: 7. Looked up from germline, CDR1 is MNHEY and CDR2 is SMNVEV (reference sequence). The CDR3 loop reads CASSLKTGGETQYF. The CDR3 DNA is TGTGCCAGCAGCCTCAAGACAGGGGGTGAGACCCAGTACTTC.

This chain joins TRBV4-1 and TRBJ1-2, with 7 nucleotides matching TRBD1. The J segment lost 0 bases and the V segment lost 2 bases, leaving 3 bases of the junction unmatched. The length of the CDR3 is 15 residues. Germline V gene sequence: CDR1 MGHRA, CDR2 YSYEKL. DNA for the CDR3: TGCGCCAGCAGCCAACAGCAGGGGGCTAACTATGGCTACACCTTC. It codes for CASSQQQGANYGYTF.

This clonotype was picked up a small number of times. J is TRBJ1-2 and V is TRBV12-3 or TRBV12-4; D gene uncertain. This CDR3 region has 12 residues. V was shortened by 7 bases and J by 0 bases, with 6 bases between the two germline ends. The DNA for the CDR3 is TGTGCCAGCACCCGGGCTAACTATGGCTACACCTTC. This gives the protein CASTRANYGYTF.

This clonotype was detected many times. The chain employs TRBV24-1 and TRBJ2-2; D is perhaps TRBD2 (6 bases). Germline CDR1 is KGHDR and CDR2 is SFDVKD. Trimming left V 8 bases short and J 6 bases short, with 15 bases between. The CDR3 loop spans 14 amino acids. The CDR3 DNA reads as TGTGCCACCAAAAGTGGAGGGGAAGCCGGGGAGCTGTTTTTT. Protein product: CATKSGGEAGELFF.

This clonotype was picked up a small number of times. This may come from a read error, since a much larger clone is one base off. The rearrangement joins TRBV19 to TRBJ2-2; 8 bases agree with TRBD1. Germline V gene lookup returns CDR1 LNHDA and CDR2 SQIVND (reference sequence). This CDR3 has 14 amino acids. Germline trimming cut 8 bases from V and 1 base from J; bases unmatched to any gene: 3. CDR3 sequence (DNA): TGTGCCAGTGACAGGGGACAGAACACCGGGGAGCTGTTTTTT. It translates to CASDRGQNTGELFF.

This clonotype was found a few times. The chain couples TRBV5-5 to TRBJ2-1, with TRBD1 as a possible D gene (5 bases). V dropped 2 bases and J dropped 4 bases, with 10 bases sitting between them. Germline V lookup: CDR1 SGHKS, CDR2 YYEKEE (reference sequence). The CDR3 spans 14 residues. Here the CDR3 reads CASSLGAGYNEQFF. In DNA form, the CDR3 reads TGTGCCAGCAGCTTAGGGGCCGGTTACAATGAGCAGTTCTTC.

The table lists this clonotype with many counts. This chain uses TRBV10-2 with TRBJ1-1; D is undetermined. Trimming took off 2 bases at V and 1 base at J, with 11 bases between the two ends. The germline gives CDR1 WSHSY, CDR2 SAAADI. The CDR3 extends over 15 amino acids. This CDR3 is CASSERRASNTEAFF. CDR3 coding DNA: TGCGCCAGCAGTGAGCGGCGAGCATCGAACACTGAAGCTTTCTTT.

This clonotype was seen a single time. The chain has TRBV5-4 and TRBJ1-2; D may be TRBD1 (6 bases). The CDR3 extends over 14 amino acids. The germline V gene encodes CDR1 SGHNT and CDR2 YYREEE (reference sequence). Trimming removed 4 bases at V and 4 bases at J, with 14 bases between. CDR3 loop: CASSPGQMPYGYTF. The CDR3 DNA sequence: TGTGCCAGCAGCCCCGGACAGATGCCCTATGGCTACACCTTC.

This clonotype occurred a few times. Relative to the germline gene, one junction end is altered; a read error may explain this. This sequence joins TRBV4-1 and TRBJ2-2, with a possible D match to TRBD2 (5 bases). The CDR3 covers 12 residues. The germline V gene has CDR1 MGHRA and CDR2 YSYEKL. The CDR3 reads CASRHRGGELFF. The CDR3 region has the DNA TGTGCCAGCAGGCACCGGGGCGGGGAGCTGTTTTTT.

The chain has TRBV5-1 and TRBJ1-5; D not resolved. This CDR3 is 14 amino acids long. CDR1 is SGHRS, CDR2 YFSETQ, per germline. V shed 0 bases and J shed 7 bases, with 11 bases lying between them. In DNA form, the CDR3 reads TGCGCCAGCAGCTTGGAGGCGGGATTACAGCCCCAGCATTTT. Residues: CASSLEAGLQPQHF.

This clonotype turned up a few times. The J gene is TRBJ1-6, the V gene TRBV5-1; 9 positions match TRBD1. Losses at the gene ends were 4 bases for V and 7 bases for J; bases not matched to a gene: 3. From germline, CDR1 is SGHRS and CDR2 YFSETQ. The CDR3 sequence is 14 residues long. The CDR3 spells CASSGQGYNSPLHF. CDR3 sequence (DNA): TGCGCCAGCAGCGGACAGGGGTACAATTCACCCCTCCACTTT.

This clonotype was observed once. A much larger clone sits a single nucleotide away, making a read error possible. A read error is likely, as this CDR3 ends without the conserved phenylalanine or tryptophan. The CDR3 reads CASSLVADGYTL. In DNA form, the CDR3 reads TGTGCCAGCAGCTTAGTAGCAGATGGCTACACCTTA. The genes are TRBV7-2 and TRBJ1-2; D unclear. Germline-derived CDR1 and CDR2 are SGHTA and FQGNSA. V was shortened by 1 base and J by 6 bases, with 6 bases between the two germline ends. The CDR3 consists of 12 residues.

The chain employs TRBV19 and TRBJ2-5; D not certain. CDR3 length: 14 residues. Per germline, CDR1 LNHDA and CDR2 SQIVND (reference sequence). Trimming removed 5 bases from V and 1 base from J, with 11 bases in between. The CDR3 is CASSPKAGQETQYF. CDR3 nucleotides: TGTGCCAGTAGTCCGAAGGCCGGCCAAGAGACCCAGTACTTC.

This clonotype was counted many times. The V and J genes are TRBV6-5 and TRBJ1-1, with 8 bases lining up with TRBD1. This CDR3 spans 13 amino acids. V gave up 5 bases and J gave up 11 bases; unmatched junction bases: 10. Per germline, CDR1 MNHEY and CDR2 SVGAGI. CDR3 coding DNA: TGTGCCAGCAGTCCCAGACAGGGGACGGCCGCTTTCTTT. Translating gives CASSPRQGTAAFF.

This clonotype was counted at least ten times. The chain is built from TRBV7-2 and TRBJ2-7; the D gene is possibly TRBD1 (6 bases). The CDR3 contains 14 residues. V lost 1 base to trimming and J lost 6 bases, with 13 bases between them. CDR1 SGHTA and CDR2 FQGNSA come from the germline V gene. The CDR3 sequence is CASSLGDTSAEQYF. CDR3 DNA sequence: TGTGCCAGCAGCTTAGGGGACACCTCCGCCGAGCAGTACTTC.

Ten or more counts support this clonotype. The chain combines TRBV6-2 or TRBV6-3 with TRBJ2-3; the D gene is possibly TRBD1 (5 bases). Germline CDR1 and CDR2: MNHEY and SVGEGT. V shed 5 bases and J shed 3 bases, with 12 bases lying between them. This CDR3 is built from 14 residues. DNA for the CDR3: TGTGCCAGCAGTCCGGAAGGGGCAACAGATACGCAGTATTTT. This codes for CASSPEGATDTQYF.

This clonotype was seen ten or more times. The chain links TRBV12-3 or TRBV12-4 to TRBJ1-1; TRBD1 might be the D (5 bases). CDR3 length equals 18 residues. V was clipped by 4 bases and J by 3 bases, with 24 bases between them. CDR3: CASSSPGGMGPIYTEAFF. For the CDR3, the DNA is TGTGCCAGCAGTTCCCCGGGAGGAATGGGGCCAATTTACACTGAAGCTTTCTTT.

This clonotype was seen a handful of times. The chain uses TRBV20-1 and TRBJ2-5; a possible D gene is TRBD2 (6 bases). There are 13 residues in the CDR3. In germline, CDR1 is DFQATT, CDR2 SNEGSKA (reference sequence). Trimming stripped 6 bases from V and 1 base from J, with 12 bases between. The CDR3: CSANPSAQETQYF. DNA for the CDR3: TGCAGTGCAAATCCTAGCGCCCAAGAGACCCAGTACTTC.

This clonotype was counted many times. The CDR3 nucleotides read TGTGCCAGCAGCTTAGTACCAGGGATGTTGGCTTTCTTT. It translates to CASSLVPGMLAFF. This chain links TRBV7-8 with TRBJ1-1, with D perhaps TRBD1 (5 bases). The V gene lost 1 base and the J gene lost 11 bases, with 14 bases spanning the gap. Germline V lookup: CDR1 SGHVS, CDR2 FQNEAQ. This CDR3 comprises 13 residues.

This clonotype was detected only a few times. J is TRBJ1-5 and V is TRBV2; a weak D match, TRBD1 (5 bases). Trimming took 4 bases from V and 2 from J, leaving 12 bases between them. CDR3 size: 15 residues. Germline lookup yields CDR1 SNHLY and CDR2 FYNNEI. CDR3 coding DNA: TGTGCCAGCAGTGTAGGGGTCAGTGGCAATCAGCCCCAGCATTTT. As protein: CASSVGVSGNQPQHF. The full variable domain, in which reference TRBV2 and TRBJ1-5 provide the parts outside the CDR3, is EPEVTQTPSHQVTQMGQEVILRCVPISNHLYFYWYRQILGQKVEFLVSFYNNEISEKSEIFDDQFSVERPDGSNFTLKIRSTKLEDSAMYFCASSVGVSGNQPQHFGDGTRLSIL.

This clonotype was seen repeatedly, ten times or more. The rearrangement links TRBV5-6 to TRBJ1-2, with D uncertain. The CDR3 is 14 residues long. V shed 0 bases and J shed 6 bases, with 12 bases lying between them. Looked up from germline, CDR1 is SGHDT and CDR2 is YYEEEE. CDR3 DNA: TGTGCCAGCAGCTTGGCCCGGGCTCAAGATGGCTACACCTTC. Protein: CASSLARAQDGYTF.

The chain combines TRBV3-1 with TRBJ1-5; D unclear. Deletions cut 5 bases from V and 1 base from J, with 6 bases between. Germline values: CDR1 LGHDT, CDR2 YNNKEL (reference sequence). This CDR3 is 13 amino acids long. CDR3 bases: TGTGCCAGCAGCGTCTCAAGCAATCAGCCCCAGCATTTT. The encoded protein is CASSVSSNQPQHF.

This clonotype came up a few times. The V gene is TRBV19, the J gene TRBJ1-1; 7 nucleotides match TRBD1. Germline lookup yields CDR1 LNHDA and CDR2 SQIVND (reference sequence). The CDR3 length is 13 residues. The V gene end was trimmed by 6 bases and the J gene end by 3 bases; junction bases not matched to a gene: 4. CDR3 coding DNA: TGTGCCAGTAGGGCTCAGGGGGACACTGAAGCTTTCTTT. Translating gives CASRAQGDTEAFF.

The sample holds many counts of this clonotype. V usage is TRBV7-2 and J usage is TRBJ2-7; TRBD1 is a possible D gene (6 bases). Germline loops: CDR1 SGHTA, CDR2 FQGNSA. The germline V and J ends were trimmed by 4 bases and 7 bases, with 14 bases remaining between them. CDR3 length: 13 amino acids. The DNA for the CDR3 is TGTGCCAGCAGCTCGACAGGCCACTTGGAGCAGTACTTC. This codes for CASSSTGHLEQYF.

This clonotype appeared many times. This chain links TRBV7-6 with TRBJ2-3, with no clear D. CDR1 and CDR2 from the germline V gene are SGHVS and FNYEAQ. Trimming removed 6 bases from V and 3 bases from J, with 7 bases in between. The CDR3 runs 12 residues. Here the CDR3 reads CASSPWTDTQYF. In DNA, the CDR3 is TGTGCCAGCAGTCCGTGGACAGATACGCAGTATTTT.

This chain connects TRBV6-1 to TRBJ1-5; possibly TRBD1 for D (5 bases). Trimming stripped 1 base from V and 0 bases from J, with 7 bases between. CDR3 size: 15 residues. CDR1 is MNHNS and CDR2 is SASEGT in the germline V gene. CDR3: CASSEGQISNQPQHF. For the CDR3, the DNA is TGTGCCAGCAGTGAAGGACAGATTAGCAATCAGCCCCAGCATTTT.